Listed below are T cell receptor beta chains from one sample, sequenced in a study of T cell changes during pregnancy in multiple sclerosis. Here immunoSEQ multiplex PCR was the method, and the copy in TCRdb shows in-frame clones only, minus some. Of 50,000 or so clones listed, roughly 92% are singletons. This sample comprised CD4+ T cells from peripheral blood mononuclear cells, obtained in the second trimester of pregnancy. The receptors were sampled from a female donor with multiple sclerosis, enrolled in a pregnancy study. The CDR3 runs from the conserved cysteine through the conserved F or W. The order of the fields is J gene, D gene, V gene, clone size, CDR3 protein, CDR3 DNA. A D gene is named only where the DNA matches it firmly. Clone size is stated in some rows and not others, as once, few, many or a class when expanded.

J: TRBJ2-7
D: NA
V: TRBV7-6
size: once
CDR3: CASSRGAGYEQYF
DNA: TGTGCCAGCAGCCGGGGGGCGGGATACGAGCAGTACTTC

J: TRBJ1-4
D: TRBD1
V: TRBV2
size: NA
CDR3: CASIARTGDIKLFF
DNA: TGTGCCAGCATAGCGAGGACAGGGGACATAAAACTGTTTTTT

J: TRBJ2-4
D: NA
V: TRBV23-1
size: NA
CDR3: CASSHPGHAKGAKNIQYF
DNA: TGCGCCAGCTCTCACCCGGGACACGCGAAAGGAGCCAAAAACATTCAGTACTTC

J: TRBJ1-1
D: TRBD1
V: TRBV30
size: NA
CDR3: CAWSQGPGQVHEAFF
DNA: TGTGCCTGGAGTCAAGGCCCGGGACAGGTCCATGAAGCTTTCTTT

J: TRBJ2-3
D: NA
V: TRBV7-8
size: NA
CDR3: CASSPRGLDTQYF
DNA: TGTGCCAGCAGCCCCCGAGGCTTGGATACGCAGTATTTT

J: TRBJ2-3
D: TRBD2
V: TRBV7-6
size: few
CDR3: CASSHRLAGGTDTQYF
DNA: TGTGCCAGCAGCCACAGACTAGCGGGGGGCACAGATACGCAGTATTTT

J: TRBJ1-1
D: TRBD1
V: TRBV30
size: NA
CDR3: CAWKIEGAGDEAFF
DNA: TGTGCCTGGAAAATCGAGGGGGCCGGGGATGAAGCTTTCTTT

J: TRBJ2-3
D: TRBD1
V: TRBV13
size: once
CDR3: CASSLNRGTDTQYF
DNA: TGTGCCAGCAGCTTAAACAGGGGGACAGATACGCAGTATTTT

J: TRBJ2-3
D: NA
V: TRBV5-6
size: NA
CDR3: CASRYTRGRAPSTDTQYF
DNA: TGTGCCAGCAGATACACCCGCGGGCGCGCTCCTAGCACAGATACGCAGTATTTT

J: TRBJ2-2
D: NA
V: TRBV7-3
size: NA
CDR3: CASSPYAGTRDYTGELFF
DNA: TGTGCCAGCAGCCCCTACGCCGGGACTCGAGACTACACCGGGGAGCTGTTTTTT

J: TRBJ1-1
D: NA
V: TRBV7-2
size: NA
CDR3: CASSLRTQTGDMNTEAFF
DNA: TGTGCCAGCAGCTTACGGACGCAAACTGGGGACATGAACACTGAAGCTTTCTTT

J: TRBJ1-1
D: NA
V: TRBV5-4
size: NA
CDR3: CASSSAAQRAFF
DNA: TGTGCCAGCAGCTCCGCAGCGCAGAGAGCTTTCTTT

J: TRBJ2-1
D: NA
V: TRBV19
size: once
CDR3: CASSIVRTPSSYNEQFF
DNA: TGTGCCAGTAGTATAGTAAGGACTCCAAGCTCCTACAATGAGCAGTTCTTC

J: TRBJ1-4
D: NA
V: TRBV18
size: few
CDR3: CASSPGQFSEKLFF
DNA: TGTGCCAGCTCACCGGGGCAGTTTAGCGAAAAACTGTTTTTT

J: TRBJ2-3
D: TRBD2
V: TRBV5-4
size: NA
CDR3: CASSGLAGGRSTDTQYF
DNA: TGTGCCAGCAGTGGACTAGCGGGGGGGCGCAGCACAGATACGCAGTATTTT

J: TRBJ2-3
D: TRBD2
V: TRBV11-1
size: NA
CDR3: CASSLPLSGGTDTQYF
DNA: TGTGCCAGCAGCTTACCCCTGAGCGGGGGGACAGATACGCAGTATTTT

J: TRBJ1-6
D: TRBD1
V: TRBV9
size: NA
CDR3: CASSVAGTGVDPLHF
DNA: TGTGCCAGCAGCGTAGCGGGGACAGGGGTTGATCCCCTCCACTTT

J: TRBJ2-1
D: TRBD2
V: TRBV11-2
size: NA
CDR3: CASSFSGTSYNEQFF
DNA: TGTGCCAGCAGCTTTAGCGGGACCTCCTACAATGAGCAGTTCTTC

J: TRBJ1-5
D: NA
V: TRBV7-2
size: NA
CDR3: CASSLVAGYSNQPQHF
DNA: TGTGCCAGCAGCTTAGTAGCAGGGTATAGCAATCAGCCCCAGCATTTT

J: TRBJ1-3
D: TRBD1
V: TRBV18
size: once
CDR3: CASSPVIGQGTGNTIYF
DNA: TGTGCCAGCTCACCAGTGATAGGACAGGGAACTGGAAACACCATATATTTT

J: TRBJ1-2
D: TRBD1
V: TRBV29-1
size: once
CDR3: CSVERQGATYGYTF
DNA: TGCAGCGTCGAAAGACAGGGAGCAACCTATGGCTACACCTTC

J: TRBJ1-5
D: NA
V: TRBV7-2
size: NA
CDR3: CASSLVWGRNSFQPQHF
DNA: TGTGCCAGCAGCTTAGTGTGGGGCCGCAACAGCTTTCAGCCCCAGCATTTT

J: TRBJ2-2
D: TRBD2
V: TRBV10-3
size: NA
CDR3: CAITGTTNTGELFF
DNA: TGTGCCATCACGGGGACTACCAACACCGGGGAGCTGTTTTTT

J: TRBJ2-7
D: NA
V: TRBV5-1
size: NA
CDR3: CASSPRQDIYEQYF
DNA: TGCGCCAGCAGCCCCCGACAGGATATCTACGAGCAGTACTTC

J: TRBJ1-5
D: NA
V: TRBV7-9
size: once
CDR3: CASSLTVDQPQHF
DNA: TGTGCCAGCAGCTTAACAGTGGATCAGCCCCAGCATTTT

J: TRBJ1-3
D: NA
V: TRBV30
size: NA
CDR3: CAWRRTQGGTIYF
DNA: TGTGCCTGGAGAAGAACCCAGGGTGGCACCATATATTTT

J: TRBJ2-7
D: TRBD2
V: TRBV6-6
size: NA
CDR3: CASSPTGGYEQYF
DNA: TGTGCCAGCAGTCCCACGGGGGGGTACGAGCAGTACTTC

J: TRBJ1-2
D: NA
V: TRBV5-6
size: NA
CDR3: CASSLPGGSGYTF
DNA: TGTGCCAGCAGCTTGCCCGGGGGAAGTGGCTACACCTTC

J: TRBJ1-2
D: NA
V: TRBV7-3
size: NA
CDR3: CARYRVSYLYGYTF
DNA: TGTGCCAGGTACAGAGTTTCTTATCTCTATGGCTACACCTTC

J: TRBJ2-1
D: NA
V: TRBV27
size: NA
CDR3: CASSHRGGRNEQFF
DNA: TGTGCCAGCAGTCATAGGGGGGGGCGCAATGAGCAGTTCTTC

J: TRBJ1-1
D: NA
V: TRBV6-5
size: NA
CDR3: CASSSTGREAFF
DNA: TGTGCCAGCAGTTCTACAGGCAGGGAAGCTTTCTTT

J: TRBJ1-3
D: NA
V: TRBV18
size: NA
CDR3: CASSPGQIGNTIYF
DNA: TGTGCCAGCTCACCAGGCCAGATTGGAAACACCATATATTTT

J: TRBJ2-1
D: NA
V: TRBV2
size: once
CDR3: CASSGTGNEQFF
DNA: TGTGCCAGCAGTGGAACAGGGAATGAGCAGTTCTTC

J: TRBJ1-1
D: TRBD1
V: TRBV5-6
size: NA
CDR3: CASSLGTGVTDTEAFF
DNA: TGTGCCAGCAGCTTGGGGACAGGGGTTACAGACACTGAAGCTTTCTTT

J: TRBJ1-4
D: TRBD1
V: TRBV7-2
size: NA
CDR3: CASSLVGTGNEKLFF
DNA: TGTGCCAGCAGCTTAGTAGGGACAGGGAATGAAAAACTGTTTTTT

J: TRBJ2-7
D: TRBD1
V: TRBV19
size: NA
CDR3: CASSTGTGTHEQYF
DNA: TGTGCCAGTAGCACCGGGACAGGAACTCACGAGCAGTACTTC

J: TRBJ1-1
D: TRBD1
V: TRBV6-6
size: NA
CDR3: CASSFGQGAFNTEAFF
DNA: TGTGCCAGCAGTTTCGGACAGGGAGCGTTTAACACTGAAGCTTTCTTT

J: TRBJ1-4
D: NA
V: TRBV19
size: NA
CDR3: CASSLGAAGSKLFF
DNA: TGTGCCAGTAGTCTCGGCGCTGCGGGATCAAAACTGTTTTTT

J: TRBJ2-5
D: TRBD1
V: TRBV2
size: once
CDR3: CASRRTGGGTQYF
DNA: TGTGCCAGCAGGAGGACAGGGGGAGGGACCCAGTACTTC

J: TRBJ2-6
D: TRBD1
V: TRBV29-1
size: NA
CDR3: CSVLRGQSLTGANVLTF
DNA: TGCAGCGTCCTCCGGGGACAGTCTTTGACTGGGGCCAACGTCCTGACTTTC

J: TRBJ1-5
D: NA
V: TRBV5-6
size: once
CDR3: CASSLAGDSNQPQHF
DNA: TGTGCCAGCAGCTTGGCAGGGGACAGCAATCAGCCCCAGCATTTT

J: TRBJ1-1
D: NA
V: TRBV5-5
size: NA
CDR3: CASSFGGEVAEAFF
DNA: TGTGCCAGCAGCTTCGGTGGGGAGGTGGCTGAAGCTTTCTTT

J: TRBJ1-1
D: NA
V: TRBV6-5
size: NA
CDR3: CASSYSTGTEAFF
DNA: TGTGCCAGCAGTTACTCGACGGGGACTGAAGCTTTCTTT

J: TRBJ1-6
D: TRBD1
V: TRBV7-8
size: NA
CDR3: CASRPPGQRRSPLHF
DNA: TGTGCCAGCAGACCTCCGGGACAGCGACGGTCACCCCTCCACTTT

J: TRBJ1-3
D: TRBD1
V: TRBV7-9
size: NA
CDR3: CASSLRGLSGNTIYF
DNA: TGTGCCAGCAGCTTAAGGGGGCTTAGTGGAAACACCATATATTTT

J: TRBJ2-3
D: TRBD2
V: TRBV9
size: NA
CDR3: CASSATSGTTDTQYF
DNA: TGTGCCAGCAGCGCGACTAGCGGAACAACAGATACGCAGTATTTT

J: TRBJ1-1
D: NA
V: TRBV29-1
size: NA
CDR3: CSVRGGVTEAFF
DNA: TGCAGCGTTCGGGGAGGCGTCACTGAAGCTTTCTTT

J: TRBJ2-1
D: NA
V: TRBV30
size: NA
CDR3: CAWSVPGGFSYNEQFF
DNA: TGTGCCTGGAGTGTACCAGGAGGATTTTCCTACAATGAGCAGTTCTTC

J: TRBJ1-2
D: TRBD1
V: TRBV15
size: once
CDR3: CATSGRDRVYGYTF
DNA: TGTGCCACCAGCGGCCGGGACAGGGTCTATGGCTACACCTTC

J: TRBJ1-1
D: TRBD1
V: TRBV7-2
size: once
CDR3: CASSSGDSHTEAFF
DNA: TGTGCCAGCAGCTCGGGGGACAGTCACACTGAAGCTTTCTTT

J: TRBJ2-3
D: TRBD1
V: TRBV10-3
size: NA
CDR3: CAIEGGQGRTDTQYF
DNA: TGTGCCATCGAGGGAGGACAGGGACGGACAGATACGCAGTATTTT

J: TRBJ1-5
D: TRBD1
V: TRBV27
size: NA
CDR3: CASSAQGAYQPQHF
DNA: TGTGCCAGCAGTGCACAGGGGGCTTATCAGCCCCAGCATTTT

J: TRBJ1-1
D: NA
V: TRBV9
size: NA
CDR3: CASSVDGRTEAFF
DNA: TGTGCCAGCAGCGTAGATGGGAGGACTGAAGCTTTCTTT